This entry lists 6 T cell receptor beta chains sequenced from one sample in a study of identical twins. TCRdb re-called the 5' RACE reads through MiXCR, storing one row per CDR3 protein. This sample yields 200,000 to 250,000 distinct CDR3 sequences, of which 6.5% are seen a single time; roughly 15% belongs to the top ten. The sample was also linked to a second study, of T cells expressing NK-cell markers.

The sequenced sample consisted of CD8+ T cells sorted from blood. The receptors here all came from a young woman in good health.

This clonotype was counted a few times. The rearrangement links TRBV20-1 to TRBJ2-7; 8 bases match TRBD2. The CDR3 extends over 13 amino acids. Germline lookup yields CDR1 DFQATT and CDR2 SNEGSKA (reference sequence). V was pared by 4 bases and J by 4 bases, with 6 bases of the junction left unmatched. CDR3 region: CSATGGLYYEQYF. For the CDR3, the DNA is TGCAGTGCTACGGGGGGGCTATATTACGAGCAGTACTTC.

The V call is TRBV10-3, the J call TRBJ2-1, with 7 positions matching TRBD2. Germline CDR1 reads ENHRY; CDR2 reads SYGVKD. Trimming took 3 bases from V and 2 from J; bases not matched to a gene: 4. This CDR3 is built from 15 residues. CDR3 residues: CAISDGTSAYNEQFF. For the CDR3, the DNA is TGTGCCATCAGTGATGGAACTAGCGCCTACAATGAGCAGTTCTTC.

This clonotype appeared a few times. V and J are TRBV5-5 and TRBJ1-2; D might be TRBD1 (6 bases). Germline values: CDR1 SGHKS, CDR2 YYEKEE (reference sequence). The CDR3 totals 17 residues. Trimming removed 4 bases at V and 1 base at J, with 20 bases between. The CDR3 bases are TGTGCCAGCAGCACCTATCCCGGGACAAGATTTAACTATGGCTACACCTTC. The encoded protein is CASSTYPGTRFNYGYTF.

This sequence joins TRBV9 and TRBJ2-1; D is unclear. This CDR3 comprises 15 residues. V was cut by 3 bases and J by 0 bases, with 10 bases left in between. Per the germline V gene, CDR1 is SGDLS and CDR2 is YYNGEE. The CDR3 protein is CASSGSESSYNEQFF. In nucleotides, the CDR3 is TGTGCCAGCAGCGGAAGCGAAAGCTCCTACAATGAGCAGTTCTTC.

In its sample, this clonotype was seen a few times. The chain carries TRBV7-9 and TRBJ1-1, with no clear D. V was cut by 8 bases and J by 1 base, with 20 bases left in between. CDR1 is SEHNR, CDR2 FQNEAQ, per germline (reference sequence). The CDR3 is made up of 16 amino acids. CDR3: CASRSPPFVWNTEAFF. The DNA for the CDR3 is TGTGCCAGCCGTTCTCCCCCTTTTGTTTGGAACACTGAAGCTTTCTTT.

In its sample, this clonotype was seen many times. V usage is TRBV12-3 or TRBV12-4 and J usage is TRBJ1-2, with D unresolved. Trimming took off 8 bases at V and 4 bases at J, with 8 bases between the two ends. The CDR3 covers 11 residues. The CDR3 reads CASADGYGYTF. The CDR3 nucleotides read TGTGCCAGCGCTGACGGCTATGGCTACACCTTC.